The source of this T cell receptor beta chain is a study of OX40 agonist ivuxolimab in advanced cancers. Sequenced by immunoSEQ multiplex PCR; TCRdb stores in-frame clones only, minus some. This sample has 55,000 to 65,000 clones; approximately 86% occur once, and the top ten carry roughly 0.6%. The CDR3 contains 11 residues. The J segment lost 8 bases and the V segment lost 7 bases, leaving 4 bases of the junction unmatched. CDR1 and CDR2 from the germline V gene are SQVTM and ANQGSEA. This TCR was recovered from an adult with an advanced solid tumor such as melanoma, head and neck, liver or kidney cancer. The chain employs TRBV29-1 and TRBJ1-2; 10 positions match TRBD1. The source was CD4+ or CD8+ T cells sorted from blood, collected in a trial of the OX40 agonist ivuxolimab. The DNA of the CDR3 is TGCAGCGCAGGACAGGGGGAGGGCTACACCTTC. It codes for CSAGQGEGYTF.